This T cell receptor (beta chain) was recovered during a study of blood T cell repertoires in COVID-19. Whole-study context: COVID-19 samples collected from the United States, Italy and Spain covered acute and convalescent phases.

The data were produced by immunoSEQ multiplex PCR, yet TCRdb's version contains in-frame clones alone and is incomplete. In the table there are 250,000 to 350,000 clones, about 87% of which are singletons. This clonotype was obtained from a woman aged 45 to 65 who had recovered from COVID-19. The sequencing input was peripheral blood.

The chain's CDR3 is CASSSSSGRPYEQYF. CDR3 bases: TGTGCCAGCAGCTCCTCTAGCGGGAGACCCTACGAGCAGTACTTC. The gene calls are TRBV6-6 and TRBJ2-7; 10 bases map to TRBD2. Germline V gene sequence: CDR1 MNHNY, CDR2 SVGAGI (reference sequence). With V trimmed by 6 bases and J by 2 bases, 7 bases remained unmatched. The CDR3 length is 15 residues.